Below are 11 T cell receptor beta chains sequenced from a single sample in a study of blood T cell repertoires in COVID-19. Here immunoSEQ multiplex PCR was the method, and the copy in TCRdb shows in-frame clones only, minus some. The repertoire holds 350,000 to 450,000 clones, 75% to 90% seen once, with about 1.1% in the top ten. Sequencing used PBMCs or T cells enriched from blood (not recorded which). All receptors derive from a man younger than 40 who had recovered from COVID-19.

The chain carries TRBV28 and TRBJ2-7, with 7 nucleotides matching TRBD1. The germline V gene has CDR1 MDHEN and CDR2 SYDVKM. Unmatched junction bases numbered 6, after V lost 3 bases and J lost 4 bases. This CDR3 comprises 14 residues. CDR3 DNA: TGTGCCAGCAGTTTCGGCGACAGGGAGTACGAGCAGTACTTC. Protein sequence: CASSFGDREYEQYF.

The V gene is TRBV15, the J gene TRBJ1-5; D is undetermined. In germline, CDR1 is LNHNV, CDR2 YYDKDF (reference sequence). V was pared by 1 base and J by 7 bases, with 8 bases between. The CDR3 is made up of 13 amino acids. As DNA, the CDR3 is TGTGCCACCAGCAGAGCCCCTGAGCAGCCCCAGCATTTT. Protein: CATSRAPEQPQHF.

The rearrangement links TRBV6-1 to TRBJ2-1, with TRBD1 identical over 7 bases. Germline loops: CDR1 MNHNS, CDR2 SASEGT. V dropped 3 bases and J dropped 5; count of bases not matched to a gene: 7. This CDR3 has 15 amino acids. The DNA for the CDR3 is TGTGCCAGCAGTGACCGGACAGGCCCCAACAATGAGCAGTTCTTC. Translating it yields CASSDRTGPNNEQFF.

This chain connects TRBV10-1 to TRBJ2-7; 11 nucleotides line up with TRBD2. The germline V gene encodes CDR1 WNHNN and CDR2 SYGVQD (reference sequence). This CDR3 is built from 15 residues. With V trimmed by 0 bases and J by 5 bases, 3 bases remained unmatched. The CDR3 region is CASSESSSGRHEQYF. The DNA of the CDR3 is TGCGCCAGCAGTGAGTCGTCTAGCGGGAGGCACGAGCAGTACTTC.

In its sample, this clone was seen once. This sequence joins TRBV29-1 and TRBJ2-7; 9 bases agree with TRBD1. Germline V gives CDR1 SQVTM, CDR2 ANQGSEA. The CDR3 is 15 residues long. After removal of 1 base from V and 5 bases from J, the junction contained 9 bases not matched to a gene. The CDR3 DNA reads TGCAGCGTTGAAGGTTGGGGACAGGGTAACAACGAGCAGTACTTC. Residues: CSVEGWGQGNNEQYF.

The V and J genes are TRBV4-2 and TRBJ1-2, with TRBD1 matching 7 bases. This CDR3 has 14 amino acids. V lost 4 bases to trimming and J lost 6 bases; unmatched junction nucleotides: 8. Germline CDR1 is LGHNA and CDR2 is YNFKEQ. The CDR3 protein is CASSPRPGTDGYTF. Here the CDR3 DNA reads TGTGCCAGCAGCCCCCGTCCCGGGACAGATGGCTACACCTTC.

The chain recombines TRBV6-5 with TRBJ1-1, with a tentative D call TRBD1 (6 bases). The germline CDR1 and CDR2 sequences are MNHEY and SVGAGI. The CDR3 is 15 residues long. V dropped 8 bases and J dropped 0 bases, with 16 bases sitting between them. The CDR3 bases are TGTGCCAGCGGAACGACAGGCGCCTTGAACACTGAAGCTTTCTTT. Translated: CASGTTGALNTEAFF.

In its sample, this clone was seen once. The J gene is TRBJ1-2, the V gene TRBV28; 7 nucleotides agree with TRBD1. The CDR3 is 14 amino acids. Germline CDR1 and CDR2: MDHEN and SYDVKM. V lost 6 bases and J lost 7; bases outside the gene matches: 11. The CDR3 bases are TGTGCCAGCAGAAAATCGGGACAGACTCTTGGCTACACCTTC. Its translation is CASRKSGQTLGYTF.

This chain uses TRBV13 with TRBJ2-7; possible D gene TRBD1, 6 bases. Germline V gene sequence: CDR1 PRHDT, CDR2 FYEKMQ (reference sequence). V was pared by 5 bases and J by 3 bases, with 14 bases between. The CDR3 is 14 residues long. CDR3: CASSPSRGHYEQYF. The CDR3 DNA is TGTGCCAGCAGCCCCTCCAGGGGTCACTACGAGCAGTACTTC.

The rearrangement links TRBV27 to TRBJ1-1, with D possibly TRBD1 on 6 matching bases. Between the trimmed V and J ends, which lost 5 bases and 4 bases, there was a span of 11 bases. The CDR3 sequence is 13 residues long. The germline gives CDR1 MNHEY, CDR2 SMNVEV (reference sequence). CDR3 amino acids: CASSTRGSTEAFF. CDR3 nucleotides: TGTGCCAGCAGTACCAGGGGTTCCACTGAAGCTTTCTTT.

This sequence joins TRBV6-5 and TRBJ1-2, with 8 positions matching TRBD1. This CDR3 spans 13 amino acids. After removal of 6 bases from V and 4 bases from J, the junction contained 4 bases not matched to a gene. Germline loops: CDR1 MNHEY, CDR2 SVGAGI. CDR3 DNA: TGTGCCAGCAGGGTGACAGGGGCCTATGGCTACACCTTC. It is translated as CASRVTGAYGYTF.